This TCR beta chain was sequenced for a study of cytomegalovirus exposure and HLA in healthy donors. Study in general: The study placed 70% to 90% of its approximately 360 genotyped donors in the Caucasian-associated ancestry cluster. Whole-study results and caveats: A later analysis, which compared TCR beta chains of equal frequency, found the HLA-associated ones more clonally expanded. The authors confirmed in vitro that a few CMV-associated chains were specific for CMV antigens. The listing of some 170 TCR beta chains classed them as cytomegalovirus-associated.

PCR amplification relied on 60 Vbeta primers (plus 13 Jbeta primers). Profiling relied on immunoSEQ multiplex PCR, and the TCRdb table lists in-frame clones only, not all of them. Among 150,000 to 200,000 clones listed, roughly 75% were seen once. Trimming cost V 4 bases and J 2 bases, with 18 bases left between them. This CDR3 has 16 amino acids. CDR1 PRHDT and CDR2 FYEKMQ come from the germline V gene (reference sequence). Comments on this clone: Its antigen is undetermined.

Sequenced material: PBMCs. The TCR comes from a man aged 18-30 years in good health and CMV-seropositive. The J gene is TRBJ2-7, the V gene TRBV13, with D possibly TRBD2 on 6 matching bases. The CDR3 coding sequence is TGTGCCAGCAGCTCATCGGGAGCAGGAGATCCCTACGAGCAGTACTTC. It is translated as CASSSSGAGDPYEQYF. The full variable domain, completed using reference TRBV13 and TRBJ2-7, is AAGVIQSPRHLIKEKRETATLKCYPIPRHDTVYWYQQGPGQDPQFLISFYEKMQSDKGSIPDRFSAQQFSDYHSELNMSSLELGDSALYFCASSSSGAGDPYEQYFGPGTRLTVT.